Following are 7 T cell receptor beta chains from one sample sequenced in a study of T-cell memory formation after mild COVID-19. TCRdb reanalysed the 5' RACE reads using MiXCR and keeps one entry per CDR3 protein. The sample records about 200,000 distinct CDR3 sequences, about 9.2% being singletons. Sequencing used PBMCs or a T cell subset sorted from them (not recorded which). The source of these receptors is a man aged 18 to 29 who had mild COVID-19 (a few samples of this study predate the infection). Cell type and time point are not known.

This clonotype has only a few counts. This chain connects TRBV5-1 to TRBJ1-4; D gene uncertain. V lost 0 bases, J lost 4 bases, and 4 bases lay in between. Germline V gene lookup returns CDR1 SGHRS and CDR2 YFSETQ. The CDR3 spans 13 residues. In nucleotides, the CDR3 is TGCGCCAGCAGCTTGGAGATTAATGAAAAACTGTTTTTT. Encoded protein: CASSLEINEKLFF.

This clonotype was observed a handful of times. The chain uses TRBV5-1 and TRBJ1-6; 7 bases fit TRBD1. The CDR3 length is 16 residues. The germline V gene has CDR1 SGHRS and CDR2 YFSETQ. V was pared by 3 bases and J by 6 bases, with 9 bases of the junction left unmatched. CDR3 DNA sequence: TGCGCCAGCAGCTCATCCACCGGGACAGCTAATTCACCCCTCCACTTT. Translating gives CASSSSTGTANSPLHF.

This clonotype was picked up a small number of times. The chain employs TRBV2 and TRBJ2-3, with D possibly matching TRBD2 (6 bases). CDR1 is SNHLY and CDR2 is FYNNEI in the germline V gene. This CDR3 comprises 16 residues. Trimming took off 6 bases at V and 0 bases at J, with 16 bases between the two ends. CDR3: CASSPLLAASTDTQYF. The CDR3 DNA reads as TGTGCCAGCAGCCCGTTGTTAGCGGCTAGCACAGATACGCAGTATTTT.

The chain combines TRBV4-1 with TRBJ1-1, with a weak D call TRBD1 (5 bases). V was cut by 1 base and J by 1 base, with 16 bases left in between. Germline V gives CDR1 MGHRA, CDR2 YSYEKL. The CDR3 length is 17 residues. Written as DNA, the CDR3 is TGCGCCAGCAGCCAAGGACCGCAGGGACGCAAGAACACTGAAGCTTTCTTT. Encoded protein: CASSQGPQGRKNTEAFF.

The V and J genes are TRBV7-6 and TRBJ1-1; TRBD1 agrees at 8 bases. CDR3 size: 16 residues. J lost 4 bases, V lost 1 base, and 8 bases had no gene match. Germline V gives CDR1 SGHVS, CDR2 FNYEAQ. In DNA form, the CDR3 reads TGTGCCAGCAGCTTAGGGGGACAGGTTGCATCCACTGAAGCTTTCTTT. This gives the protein CASSLGGQVASTEAFF.

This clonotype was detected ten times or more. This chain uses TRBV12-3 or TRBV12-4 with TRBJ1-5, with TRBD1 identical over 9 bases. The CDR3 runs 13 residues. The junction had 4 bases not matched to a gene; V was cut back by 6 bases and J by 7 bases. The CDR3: CASRSDRGQPQHF. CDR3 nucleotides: TGTGCCAGCAGATCGGACAGGGGACAGCCCCAGCATTTT.

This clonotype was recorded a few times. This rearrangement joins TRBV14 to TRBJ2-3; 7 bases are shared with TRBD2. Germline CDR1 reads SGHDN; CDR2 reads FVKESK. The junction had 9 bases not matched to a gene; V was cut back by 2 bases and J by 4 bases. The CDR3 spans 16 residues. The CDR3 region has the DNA TGTGCCAGCAGCCAAACTAGCGCGGCGTGGGCAGATACGCAGTATTTT. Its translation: CASSQTSAAWADTQYF.